The subject of this entry is one TCR beta chain. Its matching antigen is unknown. Preparation of the TCRbeta library was carried out with unique molecular identifiers. A single record per CDR3 protein comes from TCRdb applying MiXCR to the PCR reads. The data show around 960,000 distinct CDR3 sequences, with around 30% seen just once and roughly 27% held by the top ten. The CDR3 contains 14 residues. Germline V gene sequence: CDR1 KGHDR, CDR2 SFDVKD. V trimming: 9 bases; J trimming: 1 base; junction bases outside the gene matches: 5. The source of the sample is a study of T-cell reconstitution after alpha-beta-depleted transplantation in children. Study findings and constraints: The authors attributed T-cell counts and diversity one year after transplant mostly to newly produced T cells.

The chain joins TRBV24-1 to TRBJ2-1; TRBD2 matches at 7 bases. Sequences were derived from PBMCs, mostly from graft donor cells, sampled 360 days after TCRalphabeta/CD19-depleted stem cell transplant. This sequence originates from a boy in the first two years of life who had a stem cell transplant for SCID, so the T cells may come from the graft donor. Written as DNA, the CDR3 is TGTGCCACCGGGGGGGAAAGATCCTACAATGAGCAGTTCTTC. It specifies CATGGERSYNEQFF.